Below, 16 T cell receptor beta chains from the same sample are listed, as sequenced in a study of shared clonotypes between healthy human individuals. Clones were sequenced by immunoSEQ multiplex PCR, and TCRdb holds only the in-frame ones, with some missing. Of just over 2,000,000 clones listed, approximately 94% are singletons. The naive CD8 subset, CD45RO-negative cells positively selected for CCR7, excluded terminally differentiated effector memory CD45RA+ cells. Input material: naive CD8+ T cells sorted from blood. The receptors shown here come from a young man in good health.

V is TRBV11-2 and J is TRBJ2-1, with 9 bases matching TRBD2. Germline assignment: CDR1 SGHAT and CDR2 FQNNGV. This CDR3 comprises 18 residues. J was trimmed by 6 bases and V by 0 bases; bases with no gene match: 12. The CDR3 DNA sequence: TGTGCCAGCAGCTTAGATCTCCCCTTTAGCGGGAGATTCAATGAGCAGTTCTTC. As protein: CASSLDLPFSGRFNEQFF.

Here the CDR3 reads CASSPQSARGLGGYTF. CDR3 bases: TGTGCCAGCAGCCCTCAGTCCGCCAGGGGGCTAGGGGGCTACACCTTC. The genes are TRBV9 and TRBJ1-2; 8 nucleotides match TRBD1. In germline, CDR1 is SGDLS, CDR2 YYNGEE. The CDR3 runs to 16 residues. Losses at the gene ends were 4 bases for V and 8 bases for J; bases not matched to a gene: 16.

The rearrangement uses TRBV11-2 and TRBJ2-3, with D tentatively TRBD1 (5 bases). The CDR3 is made up of 16 amino acids. Deletions cut 2 bases from V and 2 bases from J, with 14 bases between. The germline V gene encodes CDR1 SGHAT and CDR2 FQNNGV. CDR3 DNA sequence: TGTGCCAGCAGCTTATCAGGGCGGCCTCCCACAGATACGCAGTATTTT. Its protein is CASSLSGRPPTDTQYF.

The rearrangement uses TRBV4-1 and TRBJ1-6, with D uncertain. V lost 1 base and J 0 bases, leaving 7 bases between the germline ends. The germline CDR1 and CDR2 sequences are MGHRA and YSYEKL. The CDR3 is 16 residues long. The CDR3 loop is CASSQGPSSYNSPLHF. DNA of the CDR3: TGCGCCAGCAGCCAAGGTCCTAGCTCCTATAATTCACCCCTCCACTTT.

In this sample, this clone turned up once. This chain uses TRBV7-9 with TRBJ1-1, with no clear D. Trimming pared 4 bases from V and 4 bases from J, leaving 7 bases between. CDR1 and CDR2 from the germline V gene are SEHNR and FQNEAQ (reference sequence). The CDR3 extends over 12 amino acids. CDR3 loop: CASSSRPTEAFF. Here the CDR3 DNA reads TGTGCCAGCAGCTCGAGGCCCACTGAAGCTTTCTTT.

The rearrangement links TRBV5-8 to TRBJ1-2; D not certain. The CDR3 sequence is 12 residues long. Per germline, CDR1 SGHTS and CDR2 YDEGEE. V shed 4 bases and J shed 4 bases, with 8 bases lying between them. This chain's CDR3 is CASSQFVYGYTF. As DNA, the CDR3 is TGTGCCAGCAGCCAATTTGTCTATGGCTACACCTTC.

The J gene is TRBJ2-7, the V gene TRBV4-1; 8 bases are a match to TRBD2. V was clipped by 0 bases and J by 1 base; unmatched bases: 14. CDR3 length equals 19 residues. Per the germline V gene, CDR1 is MGHRA and CDR2 is YSYEKL. CDR3 sequence reads: CASSQEPGLVAPSSYEQYF. DNA for the CDR3: TGCGCCAGCAGCCAAGAGCCGGGACTAGTGGCCCCATCATCCTACGAGCAGTACTTC.

This chain uses TRBV7-8 with TRBJ2-2, with 12 bases lining up with TRBD2. Germline assignment: CDR1 SGHVS and CDR2 FQNEAQ. This CDR3 spans 16 amino acids. V dropped 5 bases and J dropped 5; count of bases not matched to a gene: 6. The CDR3 region has the DNA TGTGCCAGCAGCCACAGACTAGCGGGGGTGACCGGGGAGCTGTTTTTT. Its translation: CASSHRLAGVTGELFF.

V gene TRBV4-2 combines with J gene TRBJ2-3, with 11 bases aligning to TRBD2. The V gene end was trimmed by 4 bases and the J gene end by 2 bases; junction bases not matched to a gene: 14. This CDR3 has 19 amino acids. CDR1 and CDR2 (germline): LGHNA, YNFKEQ. In DNA form, the CDR3 reads TGTGCCAGCAGCCCCTCAACCTCGCTAGCGGGGGGCCTCACAGATACGCAGTATTTT. This sequence encodes CASSPSTSLAGGLTDTQYF.

The rearrangement uses TRBV4-3 and TRBJ2-1, with D perhaps TRBD2 (5 bases). The CDR3 contains 17 residues. Germline-derived CDR1 and CDR2 are LGHNA and YSLEER. V dropped 0 bases and J dropped 4 bases, with 16 bases sitting between them. The CDR3 protein is CASSQDIGESEYNEQFF. The DNA of the CDR3 is TGCGCCAGCAGCCAAGATATTGGGGAGAGTGAGTACAATGAGCAGTTCTTC.

This clone is a singleton in its sample. The rearrangement links TRBV30 to TRBJ2-1; perhaps TRBD2 as D (6 bases). The V end was cut by 0 bases, the J end by 0 bases, with 12 bases between. The CDR3 extends over 16 amino acids. Germline-derived CDR1 and CDR2 are GTSNPN and SVGIG (reference sequence). CDR3 nucleotides: TGTGCCTGGAGTGTCCACTGGCGGGACTCCTACAATGAGCAGTTCTTC. Protein: CAWSVHWRDSYNEQFF.

CDR3 residues: CASSYSIVTGELFF. In DNA form, the CDR3 reads TGTGCCAGCAGTTACTCGATCGTAACCGGGGAGCTGTTTTTT. This sequence joins TRBV6-5 and TRBJ2-2, with D hard to call. The CDR3 has 14 residues. Trimming removed 0 bases at V and 5 bases at J, with 7 bases between. CDR1 and CDR2 (germline): MNHEY, SVGAGI.

V is TRBV9 and J is TRBJ1-2, with TRBD1 as a possible D gene (5 bases). Trimming stripped 3 bases from V and 5 bases from J, with 14 bases between. The CDR3 totals 14 residues. CDR1 and CDR2 from the germline V gene are SGDLS and YYNGEE. In DNA form, the CDR3 reads TGTGCCAGCAGCGAGGGGACCTCCAATTATGGCTACACCTTC. It specifies CASSEGTSNYGYTF.

The rearrangement links TRBV4-2 to TRBJ1-4; TRBD1 matches at 8 bases. The CDR3 totals 16 residues. Germline CDR1 is LGHNA and CDR2 is YNFKEQ. V lost 1 base and J lost 7; bases outside the gene matches: 8. The CDR3 DNA sequence: TGTGCCAGCAGCCAAGTCCCGGGACAGGAAGGTGAAAAACTGTTTTTT. Its translation is CASSQVPGQEGEKLFF.

The V and J genes are TRBV9 and TRBJ2-5, with 8 bases that match TRBD2. Germline CDR1 and CDR2: SGDLS and YYNGEE. V was pared by 4 bases and J by 7 bases, with 18 bases of the junction left unmatched. The CDR3 runs to 17 residues. The CDR3 loop is CASSQDDVLAVLGTQYF. The CDR3 DNA follows: TGTGCCAGCAGCCAAGACGACGTACTAGCGGTATTGGGGACCCAGTACTTC.

This chain joins TRBV4-1 and TRBJ2-1; 9 nucleotides line up with TRBD2. CDR1 and CDR2 from the germline V gene are MGHRA and YSYEKL. The junction had 9 bases not matched to a gene; V was cut back by 0 bases and J by 6 bases. The length of the CDR3 is 17 residues. This CDR3 reads CASSQEIGTSLLNEQFF. Written as DNA, the CDR3 is TGCGCCAGCAGCCAAGAAATCGGGACTAGCCTCCTCAATGAGCAGTTCTTC.